The clone carrying this T cell receptor (beta chain) has just a few counts. Its antigen is not identified. The entry originates in a study of post-analysis software for immune sequencing data. Overall study results and limits: Elevated frequency relative to controls characterized several TRBV segments in patients, TRBV5-6, TRBV5-1 and TRBV20-1 among them.

Prepared TCR beta cDNA libraries contained unique molecular identifiers. From the PCR reads, TCRdb called clonotypes with MiXCR, one entry per CDR3 protein. The sample carries fewer than 550,000 distinct CDR3 sequences, around a third recorded once. In germline, CDR1 is MGHRA, CDR2 YSYEKL. The CDR3 contains 16 residues. V shed 3 bases and J 0 bases; nucleotides not matched to a gene: 6. Input material: blood. This chain links TRBV4-1 with TRBJ2-3; 7 nucleotides align to TRBD1. The TCR was taken from a girl aged 2-17 years with multiple sclerosis. The CDR3 DNA reads TGCGCCAGCAGCCAGGGAACAGGGGAGAGCACAGATACGCAGTATTTT. Translating gives CASSQGTGESTDTQYF.